This T cell receptor beta chain was captured in a study of cytomegalovirus exposure and HLA in healthy donors. Study-level information: The same platform was used for the 110 or so validation repertoires and the approximately 670 first-cohort repertoires, a later analysis reported.

Overall study findings and caveats: Confirmation was obtained in vitro that three CMV-associated chains are specific for CMV antigens. The investigators catalogued 150 or so TCR beta chains as cytomegalovirus-associated.

Sequencing used immunoSEQ multiplex PCR; TCRdb keeps in-frame clones, though not all of them. The repertoire holds 330,000 or so clones, with just over 85% as singletons. Germline trimming cut 0 bases from V and 4 bases from J; bases unmatched to any gene: 4. The CDR3 sequence is 15 residues long. The V gene's germline CDR1 is SGDLS and CDR2 YYNGEE. There are a few counts of this clone. The antigen remains unidentified. Separate from the approximately 670-subject first cohort was the approximately 130-subject validation cohort, to which the donors belonged. Source material: PBMCs. The chain has TRBV9 and TRBJ1-3; TRBD1 aligns across 7 bases. This TCR was sampled from a young woman in good health and CMV-seronegative. The CDR3 protein is CASSVGQGWGNTIYF. The CDR3 DNA reads TGTGCCAGCAGCGTAGGACAGGGATGGGGAAACACCATATATTTT.